This T cell receptor (beta chain) appears in the sequencing data of a study of cytomegalovirus exposure and HLA in healthy donors. The germline V gene encodes CDR1 SQVTM and CDR2 ANQGSEA. This CDR3 contains 14 residues. The V and J ends lost 4 bases and 3 bases, in that order; junction bases with no gene match: 8. Clones were sequenced by immunoSEQ multiplex PCR, and TCRdb holds only the in-frame ones, with some missing. The data hold more than 300,000 clones, with 86% observed a single time. The TCR originated in a woman aged 18-29 years in good health and CMV-seronegative. The sequenced sample consisted of PBMCs. The V gene is TRBV29-1, the J gene TRBJ1-1; the match to TRBD1 covers 7 bases. The CDR3 nucleotides are TGCAGCGTTGCAGGGGGGCATACGGACACTGAAGCTTTCTTT. Residues: CSVAGGHTDTEAFF.